This is a list of T cell receptor beta chains from one sample in a study of control samples from healthy donors and cancer patients. Repertoires were generated with immunoSEQ multiplex PCR, while TCRdb's copy carries only in-frame clones and drops some. The repertoire includes 150,000 to 200,000 clones, roughly 94% of them detected once, and about 15% sits in the top ten. The sample comprised PBMCs. The source is a man aged 60 to 75 with colorectal cancer. CDR3s include the opening cysteine and the closing phenylalanine or tryptophan. A D gene is named only where the DNA matches it firmly. Size is stated for part of the rows, as once, few or many counts, or as a class when the clone is expanded.

size	J	V	D	CDR3	DNA
-	TRBJ1-5	TRBV6-6	-	CATGESPQHF	TGTGCCACTGGGGAATCGCCCCAGCATTTT
-	TRBJ1-1	TRBV5-1	-	CASSYTGNTEAFF	TGCGCCAGCAGCTATACAGGGAACACTGAAGCTTTCTTT
-	TRBJ1-2	TRBV5-1	-	CASSLGGEGGGYTF	TGCGCCAGCAGCTTAGGGGGAGAGGGAGGCGGCTACACCTTC
-	TRBJ1-2	TRBV2	-	CASNLDRANYGYTF	TGTGCCAGCAATTTGGACAGAGCTAACTATGGCTACACCTTC
-	TRBJ2-3	TRBV5-1	TRBD2	CASSGNTGTSGTDTQYF	TGCGCCAGCAGCGGAAATACCGGGACTAGCGGCACAGATACGCAGTATTTT
-	TRBJ2-5	TRBV10-3	TRBD2	CATGEGRETQYF	TGTGCCACCGGGGAGGGCAGAGAGACCCAGTACTTC
once	TRBJ1-5	TRBV6-5	-	CASRDSSFNQPQHF	TGTGCCAGCAGGGACAGTTCCTTTAATCAGCCCCAGCATTTT
-	TRBJ1-4	TRBV30	-	CAWSVQGEKGKLFF	TGTGCCTGGAGTGTACAAGGGGAAAAAGGAAAACTGTTTTTT
-	TRBJ2-7	TRBV11-3	-	CASSRSGYEQYF	TGTGCCAGCAGCAGGTCGGGCTACGAGCAGTACTTC
-	TRBJ2-3	TRBV6-5	TRBD2	CATLAGDPSVDTQYF	TGTGCCACACTAGCGGGGGACCCTAGTGTAGATACGCAGTATTTT
-	TRBJ2-5	TRBV3-1/TRBV3-2	-	CASSQDSGAQETQYF	TGTGCCAGCAGCCAAGATTCAGGGGCCCAAGAGACCCAGTACTTC
-	TRBJ1-2	TRBV19	-	CASSIRVGGYTF	TGTGCCAGTAGTATCCGGGTAGGTGGCTACACCTTC
-	TRBJ1-1	TRBV5-1	-	CASSPGEWAEAFF	TGCGCCAGCAGCCCCGGGGAGTGGGCTGAAGCTTTCTTT
-	TRBJ2-3	TRBV5-4	TRBD2	CASSQSGGVSTDTQYF	TGTGCCAGCAGCCAAAGCGGGGGCGTAAGCACAGATACGCAGTATTTT
-	TRBJ1-2	TRBV28	TRBD1	CASSPQGYYGYTF	TGTGCCAGCAGTCCACAGGGGTACTATGGCTACACCTTC
-	TRBJ1-2	TRBV5-1	-	CASSLGRSNYGYTF	TGCGCCAGCAGCTTGGGACGGTCTAACTATGGCTACACCTTC
-	TRBJ2-6	TRBV6-6	-	CASRLQESGANVLTF	TGTGCCAGCAGACTGCAGGAAAGTGGGGCCAACGTCCTGACTTTC
-	TRBJ2-3	TRBV2	-	CASKFGLSTDTQYF	TGTGCCAGCAAGTTCGGGTTGAGTACAGATACGCAGTATTTT
-	TRBJ1-3	TRBV3-1/TRBV3-2	TRBD1	CASSQARQGRTGNTIYF	TGTGCCAGCAGCCAAGCGAGACAGGGGAGGACTGGAAACACCATATATTTT
-	TRBJ2-1	TRBV6-4	-	CASPRRQIISEQFF	TGTGCCAGCCCCCGCCGACAAATAATCAGTGAGCAGTTCTTC
-	TRBJ2-3	TRBV3-1/TRBV3-2	-	CASSQASGGDSGDTQYF	TGTGCCAGCAGCCAAGCAAGTGGCGGGGACAGTGGGGATACGCAGTATTTT
-	TRBJ1-6	TRBV7-9	-	CASSLAGERSPLHF	TGTGCCAGCAGCTTAGCCGGGGAGAGGTCACCCCTCCACTTT
-	TRBJ1-1	TRBV18	-	CASSSGVENTEAFF	TGTGCCAGCTCGTCAGGGGTGGAGAACACTGAAGCTTTCTTT
-	TRBJ2-1	TRBV9	-	CASSRDSSSYNEQFF	TGTGCCAGCAGTCGGGACTCCAGCTCCTACAATGAGCAGTTCTTC
-	TRBJ2-2	TRBV2	-	CASRGVTGELFF	TGTGCCAGCAGGGGGGTTACCGGGGAGCTGTTTTTT
-	TRBJ2-7	TRBV3-1/TRBV3-2	-	CASSQEGGQYF	TGTGCCAGCAGCCAAGAAGGAGGGCAGTACTTC